This T cell receptor beta chain was documented in a study of cytomegalovirus exposure and HLA in healthy donors (dated by TCRdb to 2016 to 2017). Study-level background: In an earlier analysis of under 600 of the donors, roughly 300 Gb of sequence data and 120 million or so unique TCR beta sequences from 150 million to 200 million T cells were reported. A separate validation cohort of roughly 110 different subjects was used in addition to the approximately 700-subject first cohort. In the later analysis, no new phenotypic data were used to find candidate immune exposures; instead, reliance was placed on TCR beta sequences and their occurrence across donors. The T cell repertoires of 666 subjects were profiled by immunosequencing and related to cytomegalovirus serostatus. Of the roughly 400 genotyped donors, 81% fell in the genetic ancestry cluster associated with self-reported Caucasian donors. Genome-wide SNP genotypes for about 65% of the roughly 700 donors were used in a later genetic analysis, which treated that subset as a discovery cohort. Among 398 genotyped donors of the cohort, an average of around 240,000 unique TCR beta nucleotide sequences were sequenced per donor, roughly a sixth of them non-productive. All discovery cohort repertoires had been generated on a single sequencing platform. An earlier analysis of nearly 600 of the donors applied high-throughput TCR beta sequencing to assess whether each TCR beta V gene segment acted as functional or pseudogenic. An early release covering 500 to 750 HLA-typed donors comprised approximately 290 gigabases of sequencing data and approximately 80 million unique TCR sequences. The number of donors typed differed by locus, with roughly 629-640 for A, B, C, DRB1 and DQB1, roughly 520 for DQA1, over 600 for DPA1, and some 440 for DPB1. To predict cytomegalovirus infection status, the study brought together high-throughput TCR immunosequencing, statistical association of individual TCRs with disease status, and machine learning. Alongside the repertoire data, information on donor age, sex, ethnicity and CMV serostatus was compiled. Roughly five DR-DQ haplotypes were handled as single units for association and clustering, since linkage in the cohort was strong. HLA typing covered class I and class II loci at four-digit resolution. A later analysis re-analyzed previously published TCR beta repertoires from 500 to 700 donors and added high-resolution HLA genotyping to study TCR occurrence patterns. The aim of the study was to test whether cataloging public T cell receptors could identify signatures of past pathogen exposure. Study-wide conclusions, independent of this receptor: Correlated functional status among segregating V segments might be attributable to linkage disequilibrium, but an unknown experimental factor could not be ruled out. The classifier was reported to diagnose cytomegalovirus status with high specificity and sensitivity in both the original cohort and the validation cohort. Compared with equally common non-associated chains, HLA-associated TCR beta chains in a later analysis were more clonally expanded and had lower generation probabilities. The authors suggested that the approach could potentially be generalized to other disease states and immunological phenotypes. Most CMV-associated TCR beta chains appeared to be HLA-restricted in a later analysis, and the HLA associations seemed to be driven largely by CMV exposure. In vitro tests confirmed that a few of the cytomegalovirus-associated TCR beta chains recognize cytomegalovirus antigens. A later analysis found that TCR association rates varied across HLA loci, with DRB1 alleles showing the most associated TCRs and HLA-C alleles the fewest. The study listed 164 TCR beta chains as associated with cytomegalovirus. According to a later analysis, parvovirus B19, influenza, CMV and Epstein-Barr virus appeared linked to several top co-occurrence clusters. Some IMGT-functional V segments, including TRBV6-2 and TRBV6-3, could not be told apart with the 87-base-pair reads, so those segments were excluded. At a false discovery rate of 0.05, a later analysis linked around 17,000 TCR beta sequences to specific HLA alleles. While some public TCRs were present in many individuals, most TCR sequences turned up only very rarely across donors. A group of highly shared sequence variants was considered likely to be a technical artifact of the sequencing pipeline. Because HLA typing was unavailable for some donors at each locus, only the typed subset was used in association tests. Because counts were too low, around 17 rarely observed V segments, including chromosome 9 orphons, were left out of the earlier analysis of several hundred of the donors. The cohort was sequenced for TCR beta chains only, and without alpha or paired-chain data the features that could be detected were limited. A later genetic analysis reported fewer N-insertions in productive TCRs among donors in an Asian-associated ancestry cluster than the roughly 620-donor mean. A later genetic analysis associated a missense DCLRE1C variant with V-gene and J-gene trimming of TCR beta chains, and an independent cohort replicated the association. An earlier analysis of approximately 530 of the donors showed that most TCR beta V segments appeared in productive rearrangements either about 87% or about 30% of the time, which broadly matched IMGT annotations. Roughly uniform sequencing depth across donors was assumed in presence/absence analyses, although this assumption may not hold. When HLA alleles, especially DR and DQ, strongly co-occurred, TCR associations were difficult to assign to individual alleles. CMV serostatus was the only immune exposure information available for the cohort. A further reported finding was that TCR beta sequences accurately predicted the HLA-A and HLA-B alleles for most subjects in the first cohort.

The library was made by the immunoSEQ multiplex PCR assay. A mixture of 60 forward primers for TCR Vbeta segments and 13 reverse primers for TCR Jbeta segments was used in the multiplex PCR. A multiplex PCR assay on genomic DNA amplified the CDR3 region of rearranged TCR beta genes. Amplified TCR beta libraries were sequenced as 87-base-pair reads on the Illumina HiSeq System. Under the source paper's analysis protocol: Across the roughly 600 repertoires, a later analysis counted roughly 84 million unique TCR beta chains, 9.5 million to 13 million of which were shared by at least two donors. A nearest-neighbor algorithm error-corrected the raw reads and collapsed the reads into unique sequences, merging closely related sequences to remove PCR and sequencing errors. CDR3 sequences were aligned to IMGT reference sequences to assign V, D and J gene segments. Each retained sequence needed at least a six-nucleotide match to both a V gene segment and a J gene segment. A rearrangement was called productive if the CDR3 had no stop codons and remained in frame with V and J, and every other rearrangement was called non-productive. CDR3 was defined according to IMGT convention as the region running from the second conserved V-encoded cysteine to the conserved J-encoded phenylalanine. The earlier analysis of a few hundred of the donors excluded sequences that lacked an unambiguous match to a single V gene segment. In an earlier analysis of approximately 500 of the donors, a V segment was called functional when productive rearrangements were above 56.7%, and segregating when the standard deviation between donors exceeded 5%. A statistical classification framework was built to diagnose cytomegalovirus status from the catalog of TCR beta chain sequences. In a later analysis, TCR nucleotide sequences were compared against IMGT/GENE-DB human TR gene sequences so that V and J genes could be assigned. A later analysis assigned CDR3 sequences and most-parsimonious VDJ recombination scenarios with the TCRdist pipeline. In a later analysis, each TCR beta chain was defined by its CDR3 amino acid sequence together with its V-gene family, and reads without a unique V-gene family were excluded. As a way to deal with suspected cross-contamination and a sequencing artifact, a later analysis dropped 450 to 600 nucleotide sequences that were highly shared and had low generation probability. A later analysis calculated a clonal expansion index for each public chain from normalized within-repertoire ranks of inferred template counts. In a later analysis, generation probabilities were computed using a VDJ recombination model fitted to out-of-frame rearrangements, and the results were checked against IGoR. In a later analysis, hypergeometric tests were used to score TCR-TCR, TCR-HLA and TCR-CMV co-occurrence, with a repertoire-size bias correction applied to TCR pairs. A later analysis estimated false discovery rates by permuting HLA or CMV assignments 20 times. In a later analysis, co-occurring TCRs were grouped using DBSCAN, with TCRdist sequence similarity added in when clustering inside HLA-allele-positive subsets. Repertoires with fewer than 30,000 or more than 120,000 public chains, plus five repertoires with anomalous nucleotide sharing, were excluded from co-occurrence clustering. TCRdb provides this immuneACCESS table in a form limited to in-frame rearrangements. Some clones are lacking; in checked studies, under half of them reflect an unresolved V gene, and why the rest are absent is not known. D and trimming come from the DNA, and the V and J calls and clone size come from that table. The sample table holds around 140,000 clones, of which approximately 77% were seen once. Roughly 1.3% of the sample lies in the top ten.

For CDR1 and CDR2, the germline V gene (reference sequence) lists SGHNT and YYREEE. From the cysteine through the phenylalanine, the CDR3 covers 17 amino acids. This entry keeps only the CDR3 DNA: 51 bases, framed from base 1. The V end loses 4 bases and the J end loses 0 bases, and a stretch of 17 bases separates them. Of note for this clone: There is no known antigen for this receptor. The sample holds no much larger clone one base away, and base qualities are not on file.

The cohort was made up of around 720 healthy bone marrow donors. Cohort members were all nominally healthy when sampled, although unrecorded immune exposures were likely present. The donor tested CMV seronegative and was one of the 352 seronegative cohort members. Every donor gave a peripheral blood sample, and the peripheral blood mononuclear cells from that sample were used for TCR beta sequencing. Genomic DNA extraction from the blood cell samples was performed with the Qiagen DNeasy Blood Extraction Kit. The TCR comes from a woman between 40 and 50 years old in good health and CMV-seronegative. The V and J genes are TRBV5-4 and TRBJ1-5; TRBD1 might be the D gene, on 6 matching bases. The sequencing input was PBMCs. The CDR3 reads as follows: CASSLLGQQYSNQPQHF. The bases are TGTGCCAGCAGCCTCCTCGGACAGCAGTATAGCAATCAGCCCCAGCATTTT.